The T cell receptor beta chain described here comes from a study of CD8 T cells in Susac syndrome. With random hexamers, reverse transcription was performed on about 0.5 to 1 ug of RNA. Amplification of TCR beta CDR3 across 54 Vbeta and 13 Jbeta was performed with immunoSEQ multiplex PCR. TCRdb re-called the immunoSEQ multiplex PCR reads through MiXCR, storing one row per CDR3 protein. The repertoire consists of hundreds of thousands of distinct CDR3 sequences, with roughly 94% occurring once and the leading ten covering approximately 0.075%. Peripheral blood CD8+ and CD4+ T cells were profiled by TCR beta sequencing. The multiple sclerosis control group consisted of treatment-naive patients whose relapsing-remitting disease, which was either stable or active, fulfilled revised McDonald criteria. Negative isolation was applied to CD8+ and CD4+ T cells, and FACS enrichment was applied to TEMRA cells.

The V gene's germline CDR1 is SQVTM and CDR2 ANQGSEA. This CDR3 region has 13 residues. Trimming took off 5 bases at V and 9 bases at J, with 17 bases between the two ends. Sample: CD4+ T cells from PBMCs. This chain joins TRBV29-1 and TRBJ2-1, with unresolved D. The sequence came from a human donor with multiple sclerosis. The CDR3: CSVPGVAESEQFF. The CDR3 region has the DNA TGCAGCGTTCCTGGGGTGGCAGAGTCTGAGCAGTTCTTC.